These 20 T cell receptor beta chains share one sample of origin, sequenced in a study of blood T cell repertoires in COVID-19. Clones were read by immunoSEQ multiplex PCR, and TCRdb kept only the in-frame ones, dropping some. The sample shows some 200,000 clones, almost 90% of them seen only once. The material sequenced was peripheral blood. These TCRs come from a young man with active or convalescent COVID-19.

The CDR3 sequence is CASSDLFGSSYNEQFF. In DNA, the CDR3 is TGTGCCAGCAGTGACCTCTTCGGGAGCTCCTACAATGAGCAGTTCTTC. The chain is built from TRBV25-1 and TRBJ2-1; D is perhaps TRBD2 (6 bases). V lost 3 bases, J lost 0 bases, and 12 bases lay in between. The length of the CDR3 is 16 residues. The germline gives CDR1 MGHDK, CDR2 SYGVNS.

This clone has a single count. The rearrangement joins TRBV19 to TRBJ2-1, with 7 bases fitting TRBD2. The CDR3 runs to 16 residues. Germline CDR1 is LNHDA and CDR2 is SQIVND (reference sequence). The trim removed 3 bases at V and 8 bases at J, leaving 13 bases unmatched. Here the CDR3 reads CASSITGGSGAHEQFF. The DNA of the CDR3 is TGTGCCAGTAGTATTACGGGAGGCAGCGGGGCTCATGAGCAGTTCTTC.

The chain uses TRBV11-2 and TRBJ2-7, with 9 bases that match TRBD1. The CDR3 is 19 amino acids. Germline loops: CDR1 SGHAT, CDR2 FQNNGV. J lost 0 bases, V lost 5 bases, and 17 bases had no gene match. The CDR3 spells CASSRDRDRAFGRSYEQYF. DNA of the CDR3: TGTGCCAGCAGCCGAGACCGGGACAGGGCGTTTGGGCGCTCCTACGAGCAGTACTTC.

V gene TRBV7-9 combines with J gene TRBJ1-1; 7 positions agree with TRBD1. The length of the CDR3 is 15 residues. The V segment lost 2 bases and the J segment 4 bases; nucleotides outside the gene matches: 7. The germline V gene encodes CDR1 SEHNR and CDR2 FQNEAQ (reference sequence). The CDR3 reads CASSLPVTGITEAFF. CDR3 nucleotides: TGTGCCAGCAGCTTACCCGTGACAGGGATCACTGAAGCTTTCTTT.

This chain links TRBV4-1 with TRBJ1-1; D might be TRBD1 (6 bases). Trimming took 0 bases from V and 10 from J, leaving 24 bases between them. CDR3 length: 17 residues. Germline-derived CDR1 and CDR2 are MGHRA and YSYEKL. Here the CDR3 reads CASSQEWRKQGIHPAFF. DNA for the CDR3: TGCGCCAGCAGCCAAGAATGGCGTAAACAGGGAATTCATCCAGCTTTCTTT.

This clone was picked up a small number of times. V usage is TRBV28 and J usage is TRBJ2-7; D ambiguous. V gave up 2 bases and J gave up 4 bases, with 9 bases separating them. The CDR3 runs to 13 residues. Germline V gives CDR1 MDHEN, CDR2 SYDVKM. The CDR3 loop reads CASSLASAYEQYF. CDR3 DNA sequence: TGTGCCAGCAGTTTAGCGAGTGCATACGAGCAGTACTTC.

The chain carries TRBV7-6 and TRBJ2-7; unclear D gene. The V gene lost 1 base and the J gene lost 0 bases, with 7 bases spanning the gap. The CDR3 is made up of 14 amino acids. Per germline, CDR1 SGHVS and CDR2 FNYEAQ. CDR3 DNA: TGTGCCAGCAGCTTAGGCACAAGCTCCTACGAGCAGTACTTC. It codes for CASSLGTSSYEQYF. The entire variable domain, with the rest obtained from reference TRBV7-6 and TRBJ2-7, is as follows: GAGVSQSPRYKVTKRGQDVALRCDPISGHVSLYWYRQALGQGPEFLTYFNYEAQQDKSGLPNDRFSAERPEGSISTLTIQRTEQRDSAMYRCASSLGTSSYEQYFGPGTRLTVT.

This clone was seen only a few times. CDR3 protein: CASSVEWEGYNEQFF. The CDR3 coding sequence is TGTGCCAGCAGCGTAGAGTGGGAGGGTTACAATGAGCAGTTCTTC. This chain links TRBV9 with TRBJ2-1; 7 bases are shared with TRBD2. Germline-derived CDR1 and CDR2 are SGDLS and YYNGEE. This CDR3 is 15 amino acids long. V shed 0 bases and J 4 bases; nucleotides not matched to a gene: 4.

The rearrangement joins TRBV10-2 to TRBJ1-5, with 7 bases fitting TRBD1. Germline V gene data show CDR1 as WSHSY and CDR2 as SAAADI. CDR3 length: 13 residues. Trimming took 5 bases from V and 6 from J; bases not matched to a gene: 4. The CDR3 spells CASSTTGIQPQHF. For the CDR3, the DNA is TGCGCCAGCAGTACGACAGGGATTCAGCCCCAGCATTTT.

The genes are TRBV18 and TRBJ1-1, with D hard to call. The V gene's germline CDR1 is KGHSH and CDR2 LQKENI. There are 15 residues in the CDR3. Trimming took 2 bases from V and 6 from J, leaving 16 bases between them. The CDR3 spells CASSPEVWERAEAFF. The CDR3 region has the DNA TGTGCCAGCTCACCAGAGGTTTGGGAGCGCGCTGAAGCTTTCTTT.

The rearrangement joins TRBV5-1 to TRBJ1-3; 7 bases fit TRBD1. The ends lost 4 bases at V and 0 bases at J; junction bases unmatched: 10. The length of the CDR3 is 17 residues. Germline CDR1 and CDR2: SGHRS and YFSETQ. The CDR3 is CASSPQGFQISGNTIYF. The CDR3 coding sequence is TGCGCCAGCAGCCCACAGGGGTTTCAGATCTCTGGAAACACCATATATTTT.

This clone was counted once. The V and J genes are TRBV24-1 and TRBJ1-3; D may be TRBD1 (6 bases). Deletions cut 0 bases from V and 0 bases from J, with 11 bases between. This CDR3 has 17 residues. Germline values: CDR1 KGHDR, CDR2 SFDVKD. The CDR3 coding sequence is TGTGCCACCAGTGATTTGGGCGTGGGACACTCTGGAAACACCATATATTTT. Translating it yields CATSDLGVGHSGNTIYF.

This chain joins TRBV14 and TRBJ2-2; 8 bases line up with TRBD1. CDR1 SGHDN and CDR2 FVKESK come from the germline V gene. J was trimmed by 6 bases and V by 3 bases; bases with no gene match: 12. There are 17 residues in the CDR3. CDR3 in amino acids: CASSQERTGRWPGELFF. The CDR3 DNA follows: TGTGCCAGCAGCCAGGAGCGGACAGGGCGGTGGCCCGGGGAGCTGTTTTTT.

V is TRBV7-8 and J is TRBJ1-1, with D possibly TRBD1 on 5 matching bases. The CDR3 has 15 amino acids. The germline V and J ends were trimmed by 10 bases and 2 bases, with 20 bases remaining between them. Germline CDR1 and CDR2: SGHVS and FQNEAQ. CDR3 nucleotides: TGTGCCACCGAGATAAGACAGAACATTAACACTGAAGCTTTCTTT. This translates into CATEIRQNINTEAFF.

The chain is built from TRBV5-1 and TRBJ2-7; tentatively, D is TRBD1 (5 bases). This CDR3 is 13 amino acids long. V was pared by 3 bases and J by 3 bases, with 10 bases between. The germline gives CDR1 SGHRS, CDR2 YFSETQ. The CDR3 sequence is CASSSRQGYEQYF. The DNA of the CDR3 is TGCGCCAGCAGCTCCCGGCAGGGCTACGAGCAGTACTTC.

The chain couples TRBV5-6 to TRBJ1-5; no reliable D call. CDR1 is SGHDT and CDR2 is YYEEEE in the germline V gene. The CDR3 extends over 14 amino acids. The V gene lost 1 base and the J gene lost 7 bases, with 12 bases spanning the gap. The CDR3 nucleotides are TGTGCCAGCAGCTTGAGCCGGGGTAGCCAGCCCCAGCATTTT. It codes for CASSLSRGSQPQHF.

The rearrangement links TRBV7-9 to TRBJ2-2; D is uncertain. The CDR3 totals 13 residues. Trimming took 5 bases from V and 4 from J, leaving 8 bases between them. Germline assignment: CDR1 SEHNR and CDR2 FQNEAQ (reference sequence). The CDR3: CASSTGLTGELFF. The DNA for the CDR3 is TGTGCCAGCAGCACTGGGCTCACCGGGGAGCTGTTTTTT.

The chain has TRBV24-1 and TRBJ2-7; TRBD1 aligns across 10 bases. J was trimmed by 5 bases and V by 2 bases; bases with no gene match: 8. This CDR3 is 16 amino acids long. Per the germline V gene, CDR1 is KGHDR and CDR2 is SFDVKD. This chain's CDR3 is CATSDWDRGGLHEQYF. CDR3 bases: TGTGCCACCAGTGATTGGGACAGGGGCGGGCTCCACGAGCAGTACTTC.

The V call is TRBV4-1, the J call TRBJ1-2; TRBD1 might be the D (6 bases). The CDR3 is made up of 15 amino acids. Germline loops: CDR1 MGHRA, CDR2 YSYEKL. The V and J ends lost 0 bases and 0 bases respectively, with 8 bases between them. The CDR3 DNA reads TGCGCCAGCAGCCAAGACAGGGGAACTAACTATGGCTACACCTTC. Protein: CASSQDRGTNYGYTF.

This clone was found a few times. The chain uses TRBV27 and TRBJ2-7; 9 nucleotides line up with TRBD1. CDR3 size: 16 residues. CDR1 and CDR2 from the germline V gene are MNHEY and SMNVEV (reference sequence). The V segment lost 6 bases and the J segment 2 bases; nucleotides outside the gene matches: 11. CDR3 DNA: TGTGCCAGCAGGTCGTTGAGGGACAGGGTCACCTACGAGCAGTACTTC. Its translation is CASRSLRDRVTYEQYF.